These 11 T cell receptor beta chains were sequenced from one sample in a study of blood T cell repertoires in COVID-19. Clones were sequenced by immunoSEQ multiplex PCR, and TCRdb holds only the in-frame ones, with some missing. In the table there are tens of thousands of clones, around 82% of which are singletons. The specimen was peripheral blood. Every receptor here comes from a man aged 45-65 years with active or convalescent COVID-19.

V usage is TRBV27 and J usage is TRBJ1-2; no definite D call. V was cut by 3 bases and J by 4 bases, with 9 bases left in between. CDR1 and CDR2 from the germline V gene are MNHEY and SMNVEV (reference sequence). The CDR3 length is 13 residues. CDR3 sequence reads: CASSFRRGYGYTF. The CDR3 bases are TGTGCCAGCAGTTTCCGGAGAGGCTATGGCTACACCTTC.

The rearrangement joins TRBV10-3 to TRBJ1-1, with 7 bases lining up with TRBD1. Unmatched junction bases numbered 8, after V lost 3 bases and J lost 4 bases. The CDR3 runs 15 residues. Germline lookup yields CDR1 ENHRY and CDR2 SYGVKD. The chain's CDR3 is CAISDRGGGGTEAFF. The DNA of the CDR3 is TGTGCCATCAGTGACAGAGGGGGCGGAGGCACTGAAGCTTTCTTT.

The V call is TRBV19, the J call TRBJ1-5; 9 bases agree with TRBD1. With 6 bases clipped from V and 3 bases from J, the junction kept 6 bases outside the gene matches. The CDR3 totals 15 residues. In germline, CDR1 is LNHDA, CDR2 SQIVND (reference sequence). The DNA for the CDR3 is TGTGCCAGTAGCCCCGGGACAGGGATCAATCAGCCCCAGCATTTT. This codes for CASSPGTGINQPQHF.

This chain uses TRBV3-1 (or the pseudogene TRBV3-2) with TRBJ1-1, with 8 bases identical to TRBD1. CDR1 LGHDT and CDR2 YNNKEL come from the germline V gene (reference sequence). The CDR3 is 14 amino acids. Germline trimming cut 3 bases from V and 1 base from J; bases unmatched to any gene: 1. DNA for the CDR3: TGTGCCAGCAGCCAGGGGACAGGGAACACTGAAGCTTTCTTT. Amino acid sequence: CASSQGTGNTEAFF.

V and J are TRBV28 and TRBJ1-4; tentatively, D is TRBD1 (5 bases). The CDR3 is 15 residues long. V was pared by 5 bases and J by 2 bases, with 12 bases between. From germline, CDR1 is MDHEN and CDR2 SYDVKM. The CDR3 DNA reads as TGTGCCAGCAGTCCCCCGGACATTACTAATGAAAAACTGTTTTTT. Encoded protein: CASSPPDITNEKLFF.

The chain joins TRBV2 to TRBJ2-3; 8 bases are a match to TRBD2. The ends lost 9 bases at V and 5 bases at J; junction bases unmatched: 22. The CDR3 is made up of 18 amino acids. CDR1 is SNHLY, CDR2 FYNNEI, per germline. CDR3 sequence reads: CASSLPPWAGGRVDTQYF. The CDR3 DNA is TGTGCCAGTTCCCTACCCCCCTGGGCGGGGGGCAGGGTAGATACGCAGTATTTT.

The chain combines TRBV2 with TRBJ2-7; maybe TRBD1 (6 bases). V lost 7 bases, J lost 1 base, and 14 bases lay in between. CDR3 size: 14 residues. Germline V gene lookup returns CDR1 SNHLY and CDR2 FYNNEI. CDR3 protein: CASIDPGESYEQYF. CDR3 coding DNA: TGTGCCAGCATTGACCCAGGGGAGTCCTACGAGCAGTACTTC.

The rearrangement links TRBV4-3 to TRBJ2-7; 9 bases line up with TRBD1. Per germline, CDR1 LGHNA and CDR2 YSLEER. Trimming cost V 0 bases and J 1 base; bases outside gene matches: 13. CDR3 size: 19 residues. The CDR3 reads CASSQEGGRPGQGSYEQYF. CDR3 bases: TGCGCCAGCAGCCAAGAGGGGGGGCGGCCGGGACAGGGTTCCTACGAGCAGTACTTC.

This sequence joins TRBV5-1 and TRBJ2-1, with D perhaps TRBD2 (6 bases). The V end lost 3 bases, the J end lost 9 bases, and 16 bases lay between the germline ends. CDR1 is SGHRS and CDR2 is YFSETQ in the germline V gene. This CDR3 comprises 14 residues. CDR3 amino acids: CASSWGVSTTEQFF. DNA for the CDR3: TGCGCCAGCAGCTGGGGGGTTAGTACAACTGAGCAGTTCTTC.

This sequence joins TRBV5-8 and TRBJ1-6; 8 bases map to TRBD1. Germline V gene sequence: CDR1 SGHTS, CDR2 YDEGEE. The V and J ends lost 4 bases and 4 bases, in that order; junction bases with no gene match: 7. This CDR3 is built from 16 residues. The CDR3, as DNA: TGTGCCAGCAGCCCAGGGGGCCAGGGGTATAATTCACCCCTCCACTTT. Translating gives CASSPGGQGYNSPLHF.

The chain links TRBV6-5 to TRBJ1-5, with D possibly TRBD1 on 6 matching bases. Germline-derived CDR1 and CDR2 are MNHEY and SVGAGI. Between the trimmed V and J ends, which lost 4 bases and 0 bases, there was a span of 10 bases. CDR3 length: 15 residues. The CDR3 spells CASSSGTHSNQPQHF. The CDR3 DNA is TGTGCCAGCAGTTCCGGGACACATAGCAATCAGCCCCAGCATTTT.